These 10 T cell receptor beta chains came from one sample sequenced in a study of metastatic and nonmetastatic thyroid tumors. The entire patient cohort was treatment-naive prior to thyroid surgery. TCRdb reassembled clones from the PCR reads with MiXCR. The table records tens of thousands of clones, roughly an eighth of them present only once. The specimen sequenced was blood. The source is a male donor with papillary thyroid cancer or a benign thyroid nodule (not recorded which). Some clones in this sample may be carry-over from other donors' samples.

This clone was counted between two and nine times. A read error may account for a junction end that differs from germline. The rearrangement links TRBV10-3 to TRBJ2-1; 7 bases agree with TRBD2. The CDR3 is made up of 17 amino acids. Germline V gene data show CDR1 as ENHRY and CDR2 as SYGVKD. CDR3 in amino acids: CAIGESTACGSSNEQFF. In DNA form, the CDR3 reads TGTGCCATCGGTGAGTCAACGGCATGCGGGAGTTCCAATGAGCAGTTCTTC.

This clone was counted ten times or more. The rearrangement uses TRBV3-1 and TRBJ1-6; TRBD1 might be the D (5 bases). CDR1 is LGHDT, CDR2 YNNKEL, per germline (reference sequence). This CDR3 comprises 14 residues. Trimming stripped 4 bases from V and 9 bases from J, with 13 bases between. The CDR3 region has the DNA TGTGCCAGCAGCCTCCTGCAGGGAGCTTCACCCCTCCACTTT. Translating gives CASSLLQGASPLHF. Using reference TRBV3-1 and TRBJ1-6 for the parts outside the CDR3, the full variable domain is DTAVSQTPKYLVTQMGNDKSIKCEQNLGHDTMYWYKQDSKKFLKIMFSYNNKELIINETVPNRFSPKSPDKAHLNLHINSLELGDSAVYFCASSLLQGASPLHFGNGTRLTVT.

This clone was found many times. The chain couples TRBV7-2 to TRBJ1-5, with D unclear. V was shortened by 5 bases and J by 3 bases, with 14 bases between the two germline ends. Germline assignment: CDR1 SGHTA and CDR2 FQGNSA. This CDR3 is built from 15 residues. The CDR3 DNA reads TGTGCCAGCAGCCCTCCACCTGGCGCCAATCAGCCCCAGCATTTT. It codes for CASSPPPGANQPQHF.

To note about this clone: The conserved closing phenylalanine or tryptophan is absent in this CDR3, likely reflecting a read error. V is TRBV28 and J is TRBJ2-1; 7 bases are a match to TRBD2. This CDR3 has 17 residues. The ends lost 5 bases at V and 6 bases at J; junction bases unmatched: 16. From germline, CDR1 is MDHEN and CDR2 SYDVKM. The CDR3 DNA follows: TGTGCCAGCAGTCTCCGGGACTATCGGGAGGTCGGCAATGAGCAGTTCTCC. Encoded protein: CASSLRDYREVGNEQFS.

This clone was observed many times. The chain joins TRBV20-1 to TRBJ2-7; D not certain. This CDR3 contains 11 residues. Germline loops: CDR1 DFQATT, CDR2 SNEGSKA (reference sequence). Between the trimmed V and J ends, which lost 7 bases and 4 bases, there was a span of 11 bases. The CDR3 here is CSGTPSYEQYF. The CDR3 region has the DNA TGCAGTGGTACACCCTCTTACGAGCAGTACTTC.

This clone was detected many times. V is TRBV9 and J is TRBJ2-3; 9 nucleotides line up with TRBD2. V lost 0 bases, J lost 7 bases, and 3 bases stayed unmatched. This CDR3 is built from 14 residues. Germline V CDR1 and CDR2: SGDLS, YYNGEE. This CDR3 reads CASSVASGRNTQYF. CDR3 sequence (DNA): TGTGCCAGCAGCGTAGCCAGCGGGAGGAATACGCAGTATTTT.

This clone was recorded many times. The CDR3 reads CSARRSDSYTEAFF. CDR3 in DNA: TGCAGTGCTAGACGGTCAGACAGCTACACTGAAGCTTTCTTT. The chain is built from TRBV20-1 and TRBJ1-1, with D possibly TRBD1 on 5 matching bases. The length of the CDR3 is 14 residues. The germline V gene encodes CDR1 DFQATT and CDR2 SNEGSKA (reference sequence). V lost 2 bases and J lost 3, with 13 bases in between.

This clone appeared many times. The chain has TRBV4-1 and TRBJ2-2, with 7 positions matching TRBD1. V shed 1 base and J 2 bases; nucleotides not matched to a gene: 7. From germline, CDR1 is MGHRA and CDR2 YSYEKL. The CDR3 sequence is 17 residues long. In DNA, the CDR3 is TGCGCCAGCAGCCAAGGAAGGGGGCGGAGTAACACCGGGGAGCTGTTTTTT. Its translation is CASSQGRGRSNTGELFF.

This clone was counted at least ten times. The V call is TRBV6-4, the J call TRBJ2-3; D perhaps matches TRBD1 (6 bases). Trimming stripped 9 bases from V and 6 bases from J, with 16 bases between. Germline values: CDR1 MRHNA, CDR2 SNTAGT. The CDR3 spans 13 residues. The CDR3 loop reads CARPSLGADTQYF. The CDR3 nucleotides read TGTGCCAGACCTTCCTTGGGGGCTGATACGCAGTATTTT.

This clone was counted at least ten times. This sequence joins TRBV7-9 and TRBJ2-3; D is perhaps TRBD2 (5 bases). With 1 base removed from V and 2 bases from J, the gap between germline ends came to 10 bases. The CDR3 has 15 amino acids. Germline CDR1 and CDR2: SEHNR and FQNEAQ (reference sequence). The CDR3 nucleotides read TGTGCCAGCAGCTTAGTCACCGGGGACACAGATACGCAGTATTTT. This encodes CASSLVTGDTDTQYF.